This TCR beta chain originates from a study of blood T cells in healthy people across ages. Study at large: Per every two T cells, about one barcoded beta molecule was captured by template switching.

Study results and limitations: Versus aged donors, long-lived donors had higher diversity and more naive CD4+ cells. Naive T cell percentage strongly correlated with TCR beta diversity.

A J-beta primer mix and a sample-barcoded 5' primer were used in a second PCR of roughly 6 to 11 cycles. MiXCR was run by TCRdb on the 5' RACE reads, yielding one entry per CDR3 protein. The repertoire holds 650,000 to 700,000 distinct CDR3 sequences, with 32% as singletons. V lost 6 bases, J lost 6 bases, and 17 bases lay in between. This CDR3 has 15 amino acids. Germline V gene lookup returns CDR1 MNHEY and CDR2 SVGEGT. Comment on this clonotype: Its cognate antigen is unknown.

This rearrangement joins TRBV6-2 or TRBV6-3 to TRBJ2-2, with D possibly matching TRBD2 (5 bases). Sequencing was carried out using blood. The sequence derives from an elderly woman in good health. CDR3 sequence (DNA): TGTGCCAGCAGCGACCTCCCCTCCGGGGCCGGGGAGCTGTTTTTT. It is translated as CASSDLPSGAGELFF.